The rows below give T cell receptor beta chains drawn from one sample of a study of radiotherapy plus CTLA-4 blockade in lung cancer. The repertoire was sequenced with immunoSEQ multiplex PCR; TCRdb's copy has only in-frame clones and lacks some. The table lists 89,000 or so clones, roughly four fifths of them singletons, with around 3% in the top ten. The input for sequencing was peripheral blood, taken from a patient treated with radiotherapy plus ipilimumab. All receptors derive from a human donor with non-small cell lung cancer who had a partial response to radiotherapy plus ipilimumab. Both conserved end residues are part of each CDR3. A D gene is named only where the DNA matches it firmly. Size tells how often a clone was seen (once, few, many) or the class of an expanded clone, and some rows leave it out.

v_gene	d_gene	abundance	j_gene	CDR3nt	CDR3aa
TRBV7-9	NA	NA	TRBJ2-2	TGTGCCAGCAGCCCAAGGGGAGGGGAGCTGTTTTTT	CASSPRGGELFF
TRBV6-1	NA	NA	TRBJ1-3	TGTGCCAGCAGTGACACAGGGTCTGCTGGAAACACCATATATTTT	CASSDTGSAGNTIYF
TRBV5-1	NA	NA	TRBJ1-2	TGCGCCAGCAGCTTTGACAGCGCTTATGGCTACACCTTC	CASSFDSAYGYTF
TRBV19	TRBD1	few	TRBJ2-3	TGTGCCTCCGCAGGGGGCTACGGAGATACGCAGTATTTT	CASAGGYGDTQYF
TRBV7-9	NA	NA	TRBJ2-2	TGTGCCAGCAGCTTCTCCAACACCGGGGAGCTGTTTTTT	CASSFSNTGELFF
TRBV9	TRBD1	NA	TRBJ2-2	TGTGCCAGCAGCGTAGATCCGACAGGGTCGAACACCGGGGAGCTGTTTTTT	CASSVDPTGSNTGELFF
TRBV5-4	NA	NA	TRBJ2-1	TGTGCCAGCAGCTTGGGAGGACTATCGAGCTCCTACAATGAGCAGTTCTTC	CASSLGGLSSSYNEQFF
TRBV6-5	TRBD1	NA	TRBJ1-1	TGTGCCAGCAGTCCCCGAAGACAGGGTTTCGCTGAAGCTTTCTTT	CASSPRRQGFAEAFF
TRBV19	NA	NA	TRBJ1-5	TGTGCCAGTAGTGCTGGTACGCGCCAGCCCCAGCATTTT	CASSAGTRQPQHF
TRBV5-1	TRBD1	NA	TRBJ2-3	TGCGCCAGCAGCGCCCAGGGGGACGTAGCAGATACGCAGTATTTT	CASSAQGDVADTQYF
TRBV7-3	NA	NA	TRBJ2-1	TGTGCCAGCAGCCATTTCGCAGGGAAAGTAAATGAGCAGTTCTTC	CASSHFAGKVNEQFF
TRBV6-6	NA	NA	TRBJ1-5	TGTGCCAGCGGCTCTCTAGGACAGCCCCAGCATTTT	CASGSLGQPQHF
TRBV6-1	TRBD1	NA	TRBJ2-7	TGTGCCAGCAGCATGACAGGGTCTAACGAGCAGTACTTC	CASSMTGSNEQYF
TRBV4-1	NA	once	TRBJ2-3	TGCGCCAGCAGCCAAGGGCAGGGTAGCACAGATACGCAGTATTTT	CASSQGQGSTDTQYF
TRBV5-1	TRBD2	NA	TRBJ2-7	TGCGCCAGCAGCAGCGGGAGTGGCACCTACGAGCAGTACTTC	CASSSGSGTYEQYF
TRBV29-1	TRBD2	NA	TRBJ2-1	TGCAGCGTTGGGTCTAGCGGGAGAAAGTACAATGAGCAGTTCTTC	CSVGSSGRKYNEQFF
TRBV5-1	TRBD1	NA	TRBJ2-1	TGCGCCAGCAGCTTGATCGGACAGGGGGGAAATGAGCAGTTCTTC	CASSLIGQGGNEQFF
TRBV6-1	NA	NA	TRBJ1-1	TGTGCCAGCAGCCTCACACAGAACACTGAAGCTTTCTTT	CASSLTQNTEAFF
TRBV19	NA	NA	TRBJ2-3	TGTGCCAGTAGTATAGGAGTAGCGGATACCACAGATACGCAGTATTTT	CASSIGVADTTDTQYF
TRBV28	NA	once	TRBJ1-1	TGTGCCAGCAGCCCTCTGGGCCGGGGGAGAGCTGAAGCTTTCTTT	CASSPLGRGRAEAFF
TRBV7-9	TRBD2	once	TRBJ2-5	TGTGCCAGCAGCTTAGCCAGACTAGCGGGAGCCCGCCAAGAGACCCAGTACTTC	CASSLARLAGARQETQYF
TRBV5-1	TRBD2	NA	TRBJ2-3	TGCGCCAGCAGCAACGGGAGGTCGGGGACAGATACGCAGTATTTT	CASSNGRSGTDTQYF
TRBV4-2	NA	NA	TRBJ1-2	TGTGCCAGCAGCCAAGATTTGGACAGAAGAGGCTACACCTTC	CASSQDLDRRGYTF
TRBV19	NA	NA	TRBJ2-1	TGTGCCAGTAGTATAATTGCAGGGAAGAATGAGCAGTTCTTC	CASSIIAGKNEQFF
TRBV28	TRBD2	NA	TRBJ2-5	TGTGCCAGCAGTCAAGGACTCTCGGGGGGTGAGACCCAGTACTTC	CASSQGLSGGETQYF
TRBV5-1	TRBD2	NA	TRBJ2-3	TGCGCCAGCAGCTTGGCGGGGGGAATCACAGATACGCAGTATTTT	CASSLAGGITDTQYF
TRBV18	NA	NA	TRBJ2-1	TGTGCCAGCTCCCCGCGGGCGGCGCAGAGCTCCTACAATGAGCAGTTCTTC	CASSPRAAQSSYNEQFF
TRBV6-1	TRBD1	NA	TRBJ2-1	TGTGCCAGGTTAACCGGGACAGGAGGGAATGAGCAGTTCTTC	CARLTGTGGNEQFF